These 3 T cell receptor beta chains share one sample of origin, sequenced in a study of T cell repertoires in cytomegalovirus infection. TCRdb processed the reads anew with MiXCR; each CDR3 protein has one entry. The data show roughly 180,000 distinct CDR3 sequences, with roughly 27% seen just once and about 31% held by the top ten. The sequenced sample was PBMCs. The receptors come from a human donor in good health (CMV status not recorded). Some clones in this sample may be carry-over from other donors' samples.

The rearrangement joins TRBV11-2 to TRBJ2-7, with a tentative D call TRBD2 (6 bases). This CDR3 contains 14 residues. Germline lookup yields CDR1 SGHAT and CDR2 FQNNGV. The V gene lost 5 bases and the J gene lost 6 bases, with 17 bases spanning the gap. The CDR3 reads CASSLQKVGGEQYF. Here the CDR3 DNA reads TGTGCCAGCAGCCTTCAGAAAGTGGGAGGCGAGCAGTACTTC.

This clonotype was seen just once. A read error may explain this, as a much larger clone is one base away. Lacking the conserved final phenylalanine or tryptophan, this CDR3 likely reflects a read error. The V call is TRBV7-4, the J call TRBJ2-7; 12 bases map to TRBD1. Germline CDR1 and CDR2: SGHVT and SQSDAQ. V was pared by 5 bases and J by 3 bases, with 5 bases of the junction left unmatched. The CDR3 loop spans 15 amino acids. The CDR3 is CASSVGQGARYEQYI. DNA of the CDR3: TGTGCCAGCAGCGTGGGACAGGGGGCGCGCTACGAGCAGTACATC.

The table lists this clonotype with a few counts. The genes are TRBV9 and TRBJ1-6; no firm D call. This CDR3 has 14 residues. The germline gives CDR1 SGDLS, CDR2 YYNGEE. Between the trimmed V and J ends, which lost 0 bases and 10 bases, there was a span of 11 bases. The CDR3 region is CASSVEPSESPLHF. The CDR3 coding sequence is TGTGCCAGCAGCGTAGAGCCCTCCGAGTCACCCCTCCACTTT. Combining the CDR3 with reference TRBV9 and TRBJ1-6 gives the whole variable domain DSGVTQTPKHLITATGQRVTLRCSPRSGDLSVYWYQQSLDQGLQFLIQYYNGEERAKGNILERFSAQQFPDLHSELNLSSLELGDSALYFCASSVEPSESPLHFGNGTRLTVT.